This T cell receptor beta chain was captured in a study of blood T cell repertoires in COVID-19. Study information: T cells, B-cell-depleted T cells, or PBMCs supplied cDNA or gDNA.

CDR1 and CDR2 from the germline V gene are MDHEN and SYDVKM. CDR3 size: 13 residues. Trimming pared 8 bases from V and 4 bases from J, leaving 14 bases between. TCRdb's table, derived via immunoSEQ multiplex PCR, lists solely in-frame clones and lacks some. The data show about 54,000 clones, with approximately 89% seen just once and about 3.2% held by the top ten. Sequencing used peripheral blood. This sequence originates from a human donor in a cohort sampled during active COVID-19. The chain recombines TRBV28 with TRBJ1-2, with D possibly being TRBD1 (5 bases). The CDR3 bases are TGTGCCAGCGCATCACCGACAGTCTATGGCTACACCTTC. Encoded protein: CASASPTVYGYTF.